The source of this T cell receptor beta chain is a study of shared T cell receptors in the human thymus. The germline CDR1 and CDR2 sequences are SGHVS and FQNEAQ. Germline trimming cut 5 bases from V and 2 bases from J; bases unmatched to any gene: 8. The CDR3 totals 16 residues. Here immunoSEQ multiplex PCR was the method, and the copy in TCRdb shows in-frame clones only, minus some. The repertoire holds some 700,000 clones, with roughly 90% as singletons. This same sample was also taken into another study, of human thymus T cells. Per that study: Thymus tissue for the work was resected from patients undergoing corrective heart surgery. Across thymic and blood repertoires, the usage of V and J genes appeared to be biased. Unrelated individuals had highly overlapping thymic repertoires, as reported in related research.

The J gene is TRBJ1-3, the V gene TRBV7-8; 8 bases fit TRBD1. The receptor's source is a boy younger than two with a congenital heart defect. The sequenced material came from thymocytes. CDR3 in DNA: TGTGCCAGCAGCGTCGGGACAGGTCGGCCTGGAAACACCATATATTTT. Translation gives CASSVGTGRPGNTIYF.